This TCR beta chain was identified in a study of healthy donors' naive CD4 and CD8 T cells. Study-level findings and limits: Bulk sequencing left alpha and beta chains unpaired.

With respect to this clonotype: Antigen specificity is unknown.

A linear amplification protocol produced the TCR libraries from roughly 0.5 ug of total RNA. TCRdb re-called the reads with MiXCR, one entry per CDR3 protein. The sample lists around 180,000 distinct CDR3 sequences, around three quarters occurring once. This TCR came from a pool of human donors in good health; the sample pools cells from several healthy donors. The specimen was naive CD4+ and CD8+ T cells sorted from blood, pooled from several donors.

The CDR3, as DNA: TGTGCCAGCAGCTACTACCGGGACCGAAGAAATAGCAATCAGCCCCAGCATTTT. Protein sequence: CASSYYRDRRNSNQPQHF. The chain employs TRBV5-6 and TRBJ1-5; D is perhaps TRBD1 (5 bases). Germline loops: CDR1 SGHDT, CDR2 YYEEEE. The CDR3 has 18 residues. Trimming stripped 3 bases from V and 0 bases from J, with 19 bases between.